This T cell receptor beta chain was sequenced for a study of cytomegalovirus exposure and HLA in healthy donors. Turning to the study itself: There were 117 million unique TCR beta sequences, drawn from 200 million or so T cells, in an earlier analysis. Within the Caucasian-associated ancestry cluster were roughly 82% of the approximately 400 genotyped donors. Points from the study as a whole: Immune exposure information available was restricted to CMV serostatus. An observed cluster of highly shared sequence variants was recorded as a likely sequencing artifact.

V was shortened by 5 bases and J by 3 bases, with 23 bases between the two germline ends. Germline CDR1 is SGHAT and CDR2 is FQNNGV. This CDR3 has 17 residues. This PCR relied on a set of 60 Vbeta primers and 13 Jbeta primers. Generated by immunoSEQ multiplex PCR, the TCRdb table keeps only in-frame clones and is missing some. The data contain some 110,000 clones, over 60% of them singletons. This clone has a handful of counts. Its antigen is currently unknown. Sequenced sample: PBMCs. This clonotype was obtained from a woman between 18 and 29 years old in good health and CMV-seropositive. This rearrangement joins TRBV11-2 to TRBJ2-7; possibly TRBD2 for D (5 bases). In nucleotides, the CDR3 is TGTGCCAGCAGCGAAGCCTCAGGACTCGAGTCTTACTACGAGCAGTACTTC. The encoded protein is CASSEASGLESYYEQYF.